These T cell receptor beta chains were read from a single sample in a study of identical twins. TCRdb re-analysed the 5' RACE reads in MiXCR, keeping a single row per CDR3 protein. Of about 920,000 distinct CDR3 sequences in the sample, roughly an eighth were seen once. The same specimen was also included in a second study, on yellow fever vaccine responses in identical twins.

The sample taken for sequencing was PBMCs. These receptor sequences come from a woman in her late teens or twenties in good health. The CDR3 runs from the conserved cysteine through the conserved F or W. A D gene is named only where the DNA matches it firmly. Clone size is stated in some rows and not others, as once, few, many or a class when expanded.

v_gene: TRBV12-3/TRBV12-4
j_gene: TRBJ1-3
abundance: -
d_gene: -
CDR3aa: CASSSGVYGNTIYF
CDR3nt: TGTGCCAGCAGTTCCGGCGTCTACGGAAACACCATATATTTT

v_gene: TRBV20-1
j_gene: TRBJ2-5
abundance: many
d_gene: TRBD2
CDR3aa: CSARGSSGGQETQYF
CDR3nt: TGCAGTGCTAGAGGAAGCTCGGGAGGACAAGAGACCCAGTACTTC

v_gene: TRBV7-8
j_gene: TRBJ1-4
abundance: few
d_gene: -
CDR3aa: CASSLVRQPTNEKLFF
CDR3nt: TGTGCCAGCAGCTTAGTTAGACAACCAACTAATGAAAAACTGTTTTTT

v_gene: TRBV5-5
j_gene: TRBJ2-1
abundance: many
d_gene: TRBD2
CDR3aa: CASGGVAGPNEQFF
CDR3nt: TGTGCCAGCGGAGGAGTAGCGGGGCCGAATGAGCAGTTCTTC

v_gene: TRBV2
j_gene: TRBJ2-3
abundance: -
d_gene: -
CDR3aa: CASTPDGGTDTQYF
CDR3nt: TGTGCCAGCACCCCCGATGGGGGGACAGATACGCAGTATTTT

v_gene: TRBV6-5
j_gene: TRBJ1-2
abundance: -
d_gene: TRBD1
CDR3aa: CASSSEAGQVYGYTF
CDR3nt: TGTGCCAGCAGTTCCGAGGCGGGACAGGTCTACGGCTACACCTTC

v_gene: TRBV29-1
j_gene: TRBJ2-3
abundance: -
d_gene: -
CDR3aa: CSAARSQGFTDTQYF
CDR3nt: TGCAGCGCCGCACGGAGTCAGGGTTTCACAGATACGCAGTATTTT

v_gene: TRBV20-1
j_gene: TRBJ2-7
abundance: few
d_gene: -
CDR3aa: CSARGGEGYEQYF
CDR3nt: TGCAGTGCTAGAGGGGGAGAGGGGTACGAGCAGTACTTC

v_gene: TRBV11-2
j_gene: TRBJ1-6
abundance: few
d_gene: TRBD1
CDR3aa: CASTATGGYNSPLHF
CDR3nt: TGTGCCAGCACCGCCACAGGGGGCTATAATTCACCCCTCCACTTT

v_gene: TRBV4-2
j_gene: TRBJ2-6
abundance: -
d_gene: -
CDR3aa: CASSPSNRLASSGANVLTF
CDR3nt: TGTGCCAGCAGCCCTTCCAACCGGCTAGCTTCCTCTGGGGCCAACGTCCTGACTTTC

v_gene: TRBV15
j_gene: TRBJ2-1
abundance: few
d_gene: TRBD1
CDR3aa: CATSVGTGGYEQFF
CDR3nt: TGTGCCACCAGCGTAGGGACAGGGGGGTATGAGCAGTTCTTC

v_gene: TRBV19
j_gene: TRBJ2-1
abundance: -
d_gene: -
CDR3aa: CASSIGDRYNNEQFF
CDR3nt: TGTGCCAGTAGTATCGGGGACCGCTATAACAATGAGCAGTTCTTC

v_gene: TRBV12-3/TRBV12-4
j_gene: TRBJ2-3
abundance: -
d_gene: TRBD2
CDR3aa: CASSFFEGLAGDVDTQYF
CDR3nt: TGTGCCAGCAGTTTCTTCGAAGGACTAGCGGGAGATGTAGATACGCAGTATTTT

v_gene: TRBV19
j_gene: TRBJ2-1
abundance: many
d_gene: -
CDR3aa: CASRSGDNEQFF
CDR3nt: TGTGCCAGTAGATCGGGGGACAATGAGCAGTTCTTC

v_gene: TRBV24-1
j_gene: TRBJ1-2
abundance: -
d_gene: -
CDR3aa: CAASDPLGDPYGYTF
CDR3nt: TGTGCCGCCAGTGATCCTCTCGGGGACCCCTATGGCTACACCTTC

v_gene: TRBV18
j_gene: TRBJ1-1
abundance: -
d_gene: -
CDR3aa: CASSPREGDHTEAFF
CDR3nt: TGTGCCAGCTCACCACGAGAGGGGGACCACACTGAAGCTTTCTTT

v_gene: TRBV3-1
j_gene: TRBJ2-3
abundance: few
d_gene: -
CDR3aa: CASRAGGPGTDTQYF
CDR3nt: TGTGCCAGTCGAGCCGGGGGGCCTGGCACAGATACGCAGTATTTT

v_gene: TRBV7-2
j_gene: TRBJ2-7
abundance: few
d_gene: TRBD2
CDR3aa: CASSFARLAGGEQYF
CDR3nt: TGTGCCAGCAGCTTTGCGAGACTAGCGGGAGGCGAGCAGTACTTC

v_gene: TRBV11-3
j_gene: TRBJ1-1
abundance: -
d_gene: -
CDR3aa: CASSFGVSNTEAFF
CDR3nt: TGTGCCAGCAGCTTCGGTGTCTCGAACACTGAAGCTTTCTTT

v_gene: TRBV28
j_gene: TRBJ2-1
abundance: many
d_gene: TRBD2
CDR3aa: CASSFGTTLYNEQFF
CDR3nt: TGTGCCAGCAGTTTCGGGACTACCTTGTACAATGAGCAGTTCTTC

v_gene: TRBV18
j_gene: TRBJ1-1
abundance: -
d_gene: -
CDR3aa: CASSPTLSLTEAFF
CDR3nt: TGTGCCAGCTCACCTACTCTTAGTCTTACTGAAGCTTTCTTT

v_gene: TRBV3-1
j_gene: TRBJ2-3
abundance: many
d_gene: -
CDR3aa: CASSQVGPDTQYF
CDR3nt: TGTGCCAGCAGCCAAGTGGGACCGGATACGCAGTATTTT

v_gene: TRBV2
j_gene: TRBJ2-1
abundance: -
d_gene: -
CDR3aa: CASSTGSFQSEQFF
CDR3nt: TGTGCCAGCAGTACAGGGTCCTTCCAATCTGAGCAGTTCTTC

v_gene: TRBV6-2/TRBV6-3
j_gene: TRBJ2-3
abundance: -
d_gene: -
CDR3aa: CASSSVSQGLLGGRRDTQYF
CDR3nt: TGTGCCAGCAGCTCCGTGAGCCAGGGCCTCCTCGGGGGACGGAGAGATACGCAGTATTTT

v_gene: TRBV7-9
j_gene: TRBJ2-1
abundance: few
d_gene: TRBD2
CDR3aa: CASSLIPTSGRYNEQFF
CDR3nt: TGTGCCAGCAGCTTAATCCCGACTAGCGGGAGATACAATGAGCAGTTCTTC

v_gene: TRBV29-1
j_gene: TRBJ1-1
abundance: -
d_gene: -
CDR3aa: CSAAGGDTEAFF
CDR3nt: TGCAGCGCCGCCGGGGGAGACACTGAAGCTTTCTTT

v_gene: TRBV5-1
j_gene: TRBJ2-1
abundance: few
d_gene: -
CDR3aa: CASSLAVRFQYNEQFF
CDR3nt: TGCGCCAGCAGCTTGGCCGTACGTTTTCAATACAATGAGCAGTTCTTC

v_gene: TRBV6-5
j_gene: TRBJ2-2
abundance: few
d_gene: TRBD2
CDR3aa: CASSYWRGGTGELFF
CDR3nt: TGTGCCAGCAGTTACTGGCGGGGGGGTACCGGGGAGCTGTTTTTT